The source of this T cell receptor beta chain is a study of blood T cell repertoires in COVID-19. The junction had 3 bases not matched to a gene; V was cut back by 4 bases and J by 0 bases. This CDR3 is 17 amino acids long. Germline V gene data show CDR1 as LGHDT and CDR2 as YNNKEL (reference sequence). Only in-frame clones appear in the TCRdb table, and some are missing; sequencing was by immunoSEQ multiplex PCR. The sample includes around 100,000 clones, roughly 80% seen only once; the top ten take approximately 9.8%. Specimen: peripheral blood. The chain carries TRBV3-1 (or the pseudogene TRBV3-2) and TRBJ2-1, with 13 bases that match TRBD2. This receptor was identified in a man between 60 and 70 years old with active or convalescent COVID-19. In DNA form, the CDR3 reads TGTGCCAGCAGCCGCCGGACTAGCGGGAGCTCCTACAATGAGCAGTTCTTC. Residues: CASSRRTSGSSYNEQFF.